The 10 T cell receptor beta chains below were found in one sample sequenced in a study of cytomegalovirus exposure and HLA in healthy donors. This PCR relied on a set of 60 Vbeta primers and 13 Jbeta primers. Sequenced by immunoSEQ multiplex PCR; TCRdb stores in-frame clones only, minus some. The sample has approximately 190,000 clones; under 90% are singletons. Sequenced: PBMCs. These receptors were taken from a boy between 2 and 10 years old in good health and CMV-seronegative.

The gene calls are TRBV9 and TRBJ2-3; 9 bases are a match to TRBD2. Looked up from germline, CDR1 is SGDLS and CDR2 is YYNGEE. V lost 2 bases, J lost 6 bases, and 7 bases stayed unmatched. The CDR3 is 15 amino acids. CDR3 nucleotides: TGTGCCAGCAGCGTCCGACTAGCGGCAACGGATACGCAGTATTTT. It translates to CASSVRLAATDTQYF.

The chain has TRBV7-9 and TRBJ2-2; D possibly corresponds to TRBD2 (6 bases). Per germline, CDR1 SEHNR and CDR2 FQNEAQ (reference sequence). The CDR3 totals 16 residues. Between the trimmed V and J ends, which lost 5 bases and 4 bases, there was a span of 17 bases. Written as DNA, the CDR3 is TGTGCCAGCAGCGCAGCGGGCCTCACGGGCACCGGGGAGCTGTTTTTT. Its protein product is CASSAAGLTGTGELFF. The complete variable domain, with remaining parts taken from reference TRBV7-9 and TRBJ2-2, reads DTGVSQNPRHKITKRGQNVTFRCDPISEHNRLYWYRQTLGQGPEFLTYFQNEAQLEKSRLLSDRFSAERPKGSFSTLEIQRTEQGDSAMYLCASSAAGLTGTGELFFGEGSRLTVL.

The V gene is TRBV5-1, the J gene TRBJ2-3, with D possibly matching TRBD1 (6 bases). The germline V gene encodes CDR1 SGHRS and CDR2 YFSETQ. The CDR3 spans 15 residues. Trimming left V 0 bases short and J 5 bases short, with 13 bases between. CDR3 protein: CASSLGRTVRDTQYF. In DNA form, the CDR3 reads TGCGCCAGCAGCTTGGGAAGGACAGTGAGAGATACGCAGTATTTT.

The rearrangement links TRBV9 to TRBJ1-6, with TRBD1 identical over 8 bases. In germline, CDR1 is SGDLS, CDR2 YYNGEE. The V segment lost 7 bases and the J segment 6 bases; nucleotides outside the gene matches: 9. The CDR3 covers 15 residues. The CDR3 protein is CASSNTGTGNSPLHF. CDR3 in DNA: TGTGCCAGCTCCAATACCGGGACAGGTAATTCACCCCTCCACTTT. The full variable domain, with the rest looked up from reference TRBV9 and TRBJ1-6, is DSGVTQTPKHLITATGQRVTLRCSPRSGDLSVYWYQQSLDQGLQFLIQYYNGEERAKGNILERFSAQQFPDLHSELNLSSLELGDSALYFCASSNTGTGNSPLHFGNGTRLTVT.

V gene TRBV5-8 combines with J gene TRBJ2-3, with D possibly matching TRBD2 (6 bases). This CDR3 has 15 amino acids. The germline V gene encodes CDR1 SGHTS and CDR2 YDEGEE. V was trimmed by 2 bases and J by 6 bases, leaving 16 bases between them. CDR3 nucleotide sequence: TGTGCCAGCAGCTTAGGGCGGGGCGTTCGGGATACGCAGTATTTT. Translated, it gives CASSLGRGVRDTQYF.

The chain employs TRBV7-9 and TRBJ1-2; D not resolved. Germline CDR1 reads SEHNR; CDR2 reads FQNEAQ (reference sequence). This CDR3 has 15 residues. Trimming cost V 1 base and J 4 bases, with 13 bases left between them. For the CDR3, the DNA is TGTGCCAGCAGCTTAGAAGGTAGCGGCGGCTATGGCTACACCTTC. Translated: CASSLEGSGGYGYTF.

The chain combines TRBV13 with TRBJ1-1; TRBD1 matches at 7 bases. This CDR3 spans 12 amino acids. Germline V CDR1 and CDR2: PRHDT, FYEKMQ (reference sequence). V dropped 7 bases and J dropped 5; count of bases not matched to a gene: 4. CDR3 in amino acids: CASKGASTEAFF. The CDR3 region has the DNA TGTGCCAGCAAGGGGGCGAGTACTGAAGCTTTCTTT.

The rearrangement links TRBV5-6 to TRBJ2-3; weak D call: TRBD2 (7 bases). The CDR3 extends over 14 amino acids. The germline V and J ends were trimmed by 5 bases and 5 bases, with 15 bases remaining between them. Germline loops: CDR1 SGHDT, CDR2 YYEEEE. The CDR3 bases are TGTGCCAGCAGAGGGGGGGCCGCAGAAGATACGCAGTATTTT. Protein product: CASRGGAAEDTQYF.

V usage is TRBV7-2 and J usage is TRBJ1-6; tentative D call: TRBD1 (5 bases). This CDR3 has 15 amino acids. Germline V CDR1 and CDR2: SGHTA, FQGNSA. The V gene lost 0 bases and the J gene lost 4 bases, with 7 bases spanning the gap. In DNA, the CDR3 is TGTGCCAGCAGCTTAGCGGGGGGGTATAATTCACCCCTCCACTTT. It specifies CASSLAGGYNSPLHF.

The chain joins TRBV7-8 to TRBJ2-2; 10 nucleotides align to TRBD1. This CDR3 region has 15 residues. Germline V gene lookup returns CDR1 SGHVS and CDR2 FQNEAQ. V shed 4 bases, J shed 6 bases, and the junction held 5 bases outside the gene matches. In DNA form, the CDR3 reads TGTGCCAGCAGCTCGACAGGGGGCGAGGCCGGGGAGCTGTTTTTT. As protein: CASSSTGGEAGELFF.